Listed below are T cell receptor beta chains from one sample, sequenced in a study of T cells in Graves' hyperthyroidism and ophthalmopathy. TCRdb reprocessed the multiplex PCR reads with MiXCR, giving one entry per CDR3 protein. The sample lists some 140,000 distinct CDR3 sequences; approximately 20% were seen once. The sample comprised blood. These receptors all stem from a woman aged 50 to 65 with Graves' hyperthyroidism that later progressed to Graves' ophthalmopathy. CDR3s include the opening cysteine and the closing phenylalanine or tryptophan. The D gene is left open where the match is weak. Expanded clones get a size class; other rows say once, few or many, or leave the size out.

size	D	J	V	CDR3	DNA
many	.	TRBJ2-5	TRBV12-3/TRBV12-4	CASSLGQSQETQYF	TGTGCCAGCAGTTTAGGGCAGTCCCAAGAGACCCAGTACTTC
.	.	TRBJ2-3	TRBV14	CASSQDLKGTQYF	TGTGCCAGCAGCCAAGATCTGAAGGGCACGCAGTATTTT
many	TRBD2	TRBJ2-3	TRBV5-1	CASSPGLAASTDTQYF	TGCGCCAGCAGCCCCGGACTAGCGGCTAGCACAGATACGCAGTATTTT
many	TRBD2	TRBJ2-7	TRBV3-1	CASSQDWTSGVYEQYF	TGTGCCAGCAGCCAAGACTGGACTAGCGGGGTTTACGAGCAGTACTTC
.	.	TRBJ2-5	TRBV24-1	CATRSTQGSGTQYF	TGTGCCACCAGGAGCACGCAGGGGAGCGGGACCCAGTACTTC
few	.	TRBJ2-2	TRBV4-1	CASRGLHTGELFF	TGCGCCAGCCGGGGACTGCACACCGGGGAGCTGTTTTTT
.	.	TRBJ2-7	TRBV28	CASSTVGREQYF	TGTGCTAGCAGTACAGTGGGGAGGGAGCAGTACTTC
few	.	TRBJ1-2	TRBV6-1	CASSEVAGTNGYTF	TGTGCCAGCAGTGAAGTGGCAGGGACTAACGGCTACACCTTC
.	.	TRBJ1-2	TRBV20-1	CSGYHGGNYGYTF	TGCAGTGGCTATCACGGGGGCAACTATGGCTACACCTTC
.	.	TRBJ2-2	TRBV10-3	CAIRGPLWGGLFF	TGTGCCATCAGGGGGCCCCTCTGGGGCGGGCTGTTTTTT
few	.	TRBJ2-5	TRBV10-2	CASIGPSSQETQYF	TGCGCCAGCATAGGGCCCTCCAGCCAAGAGACCCAGTACTTC
.	.	TRBJ2-7	TRBV6-2/TRBV6-3	CASSERASYNEQYF	TGTGCCAGCAGTGAGCGGGCCTCCTACAACGAGCAGTACTTC
many	.	TRBJ2-3	TRBV28	CASSLLAVKGKQYF	TGTGCCAGCAGTTTATTAGCGGTTAAGGGGAAGCAGTATTTT
many	.	TRBJ1-5	TRBV28	CASTGRGQPQHF	TGTGCCAGCACCGGCCGCGGGCAGCCCCAGCATTTT
.	.	TRBJ2-2	TRBV6-1	CAGSRVDTGELFF	TGTGCCGGCAGTAGGGTGGACACCGGGGAGCTGTTTTTT
.	.	TRBJ2-3	TRBV20-1	CSARDRLRWDTQYF	TGCAGTGCTAGAGATCGGCTGAGATGGGATACGCAGTATTTT
many	TRBD1	TRBJ2-7	TRBV20-1	CSVEGQLTGEQYF	TGCAGTGTTGAGGGACAGCTCACTGGCGAGCAGTACTTC
many	.	TRBJ1-3	TRBV30	CAWSVIRGSGNTIYF	TGTGCCTGGAGTGTAATCCGGGGTTCTGGAAACACCATATATTTT
many	.	TRBJ1-1	TRBV9	CASSVDPAGSPRGEAFF	TGTGCCAGCAGCGTAGACCCCGCGGGCTCACCACGAGGTGAAGCTTTCTTT
many	.	TRBJ2-7	TRBV2	CASSEGRPRPPYEQYF	TGTGCCAGCAGTGAAGGACGTCCAAGACCACCCTACGAGCAGTACTTC
many	TRBD2	TRBJ2-7	TRBV5-1	CASSLGGLAGAEQYF	TGCGCCAGCAGCTTGGGGGGACTAGCGGGAGCCGAGCAGTACTTC
.	TRBD2	TRBJ2-3	TRBV19	CASSRTSGSWTDTQYF	TGTGCCAGTAGTAGAACTAGCGGGAGTTGGACAGATACGCAGTATTTT
many	.	TRBJ2-1	TRBV6-5	CASSYTGEQFF	TGTGCCAGCAGTTACACGGGGGAGCAGTTCTTC
few	TRBD1	TRBJ1-5	TRBV7-9	CASSPGGRLNSNQPQHF	TGTGCCAGCTCTCCAGGGGGCAGATTGAATAGCAATCAGCCCCAGCATTTT
.	.	TRBJ2-3	TRBV10-3	CAISELGARGADTQYF	TGTGCCATCAGTGAGCTTGGGGCCAGGGGTGCAGATACGCAGTATTTT
many	TRBD2	TRBJ2-1	TRBV12-3/TRBV12-4	CASSLRRAGGSNEQFF	TGTGCCAGCAGTTTACGACGGGCGGGAGGTAGTAATGAGCAGTTCTTC
few	.	TRBJ1-6	TRBV27	CAAGDSYNSPLHF	TGTGCCGCCGGTGACTCCTATAATTCACCCCTCCACTTT
many	.	TRBJ1-1	TRBV7-8	CASSLAGGNTEAFF	TGTGCCAGCAGCTTAGCCGGGGGTAACACTGAAGCTTTCTTT
many	.	TRBJ2-1	TRBV2	CASSKTGLIYNEQFF	TGTGCCAGCAGTAAGACGGGACTGATTTACAATGAGCAGTTCTTC
few	.	TRBJ1-5	TRBV6-5	CASSYSVFNQPQHF	TGTGCCAGCAGTTACTCGGTCTTCAATCAGCCCCAGCATTTT
many	.	TRBJ2-1	TRBV7-9	CASSPLAGNYNEQFF	TGTGCCAGCAGCCCCCTCGCGGGTAACTACAATGAGCAGTTCTTC
many	.	TRBJ1-2	TRBV10-3	CAISESEGRGYTF	TGTGCCATCAGTGAGTCTGAGGGCAGGGGCTACACCTTC
.	TRBD1	TRBJ2-7	TRBV5-1	CASSPSWDRGTYEQYF	TGCGCCAGCAGCCCGTCCTGGGACAGGGGTACTTACGAGCAGTACTTC
many	.	TRBJ1-5	TRBV24-1	CATSDARAQDQPQHF	TGTGCCACCTCTGACGCTAGGGCGCAGGATCAGCCCCAGCATTTT
many	TRBD1	TRBJ1-2	TRBV28	CASRGQGPWDGYTF	TGTGCCAGCAGGGGACAGGGACCCTGGGATGGCTACACCTTC
many	.	TRBJ2-2	TRBV29-1	CSGPGNTGELFF	TGCAGCGGACCTGGGAACACCGGGGAGCTGTTTTTT
many	TRBD2	TRBJ2-1	TRBV20-1	CSATTSVEQFF	TGCAGTGCGACAACTAGCGTTGAGCAGTTCTTC
many	.	TRBJ2-3	TRBV7-9	CASTPLGWPDTQYF	TGTGCCAGCACCCCCCTGGGTTGGCCAGATACGCAGTATTTT
.	.	TRBJ1-1	TRBV13	CASSLGNLIPEAFF	TGTGCCAGCAGCTTAGGAAATCTAATCCCTGAAGCTTTCTTT
many	.	TRBJ1-1	TRBV19	CASTEDLGGTEAFF	TGTGCCAGTACCGAGGATCTCGGAGGCACTGAAGCTTTCTTT
many	.	TRBJ2-5	TRBV6-6	CASSYGGFQETQYF	TGTGCCAGCAGTTACGGAGGGTTCCAAGAGACCCAGTACTTC
many	.	TRBJ1-5	TRBV28	CASSPLTGGGQPQHF	TGTGCCAGCAGTCCCCTGACGGGGGGAGGACAGCCCCAGCATTTT
many	.	TRBJ2-7	TRBV6-1	CASRTGQLLSYEQYF	TGTGCCAGCAGAACTGGACAGCTCCTCTCCTACGAGCAGTACTTC
many	.	TRBJ2-5	TRBV20-1	CSAGSLQETQYF	TGCAGTGCCGGAAGCTTACAAGAGACCCAGTACTTC
.	.	TRBJ2-3	TRBV12-3/TRBV12-4	CASSLSRRTVSSTDTQYF	TGTGCCAGCAGTTTATCTCGTCGGACGGTCTCTAGCACAGATACGCAGTATTTT
.	.	TRBJ2-3	TRBV12-5	CASGPGSDTQYF	TGTGCTAGTGGACCGGGGTCGGATACGCAGTATTTT
many	.	TRBJ1-3	TRBV12-3/TRBV12-4	CASSIRGGSGNTIYF	TGTGCCAGCAGTATTAGAGGGGGCTCTGGAAACACCATATATTTT